This TCR beta chain was sequenced in a study of cytomegalovirus exposure and HLA in healthy donors (TCRdb year 2017). General notes on the study: In an earlier analysis of 450 to 750 of the donors, 276 Gb of sequence data and some 120 million unique TCR beta sequences from about 179 million T cells were reported. A separate validation cohort of roughly 120 different subjects was used in addition to the 666-subject first cohort. An earlier analysis of several hundred of the donors applied high-throughput TCR beta sequencing to assess whether each TCR beta V gene segment acted as functional or pseudogenic. To predict cytomegalovirus infection status, the study brought together high-throughput TCR immunosequencing, statistical association of individual TCRs with disease status, and machine learning. All discovery cohort repertoires had been generated using a single sequencing platform. Donor age, sex, ethnicity and CMV serostatus were compiled alongside the repertoire data. The T cell repertoires of some 700 subjects were profiled by immunosequencing and related to cytomegalovirus serostatus. HLA typing included class I and class II loci at four-digit resolution. About 5 DR-DQ haplotypes were handled as single units for association and clustering, since linkage in the cohort was strong. An early release covering roughly 580 HLA-typed donors comprised approximately 290 gigabases of sequencing data and around 86 million unique TCR sequences. A later genetic analysis took genome-wide SNP genotypes for about 55% of the roughly 700 donors and used that subset as a discovery cohort. Rather than using new phenotypic data, the later analysis identified candidate immune exposures from TCR beta sequences and from how often those sequences occurred across donors. Among the roughly 400 genotyped donors, around 79% belonged to the genetic ancestry cluster associated with self-reported Caucasian donors. Typing coverage varied by locus: 629-630 donors for A, B, C, DRB1 and DQB1; approximately 560 for DQA1; over 600 for DPA1; under 490 for DPB1. The study aimed to test whether cataloging public T cell receptors could reveal signatures of past pathogen exposure. A later analysis re-examined previously published TCR beta repertoires from over 500 donors and added high-resolution HLA genotyping to investigate patterns of TCR occurrence. Across about 370 genotyped donors of the cohort, an average of approximately 240,000 unique TCR beta nucleotide sequences per donor were sequenced, and 15% to 20% of those sequences were non-productive. What the research found in general, with its limitations: In both the original and validation cohorts, the classifier was reported to diagnose cytomegalovirus status with high specificity and sensitivity. When HLA alleles, especially DR and DQ, strongly co-occurred, attributing TCR associations to individual alleles was difficult. This cohort had only TCR beta chains sequenced, and the lack of alpha or paired-chain data limited which features could be detected. A later analysis found that TCR association rates varied across HLA loci, with DRB1 alleles showing the most associated TCRs and HLA-C alleles the fewest. An earlier analysis of some 560 of the donors showed that most TCR beta V segments appeared in productive rearrangements either about 87% or about 30% of the time, which broadly matched IMGT annotations. Compared with the 666-donor mean, donors in an Asian-associated ancestry cluster had fewer N-insertions in productive TCRs, according to a later genetic analysis. A few of the identified cytomegalovirus-associated TCR beta chains were confirmed in vitro to be specific for cytomegalovirus antigens. Most CMV-associated TCR beta chains appeared to be HLA-restricted in a later analysis, and the HLA associations seemed to be driven largely by CMV exposure. Compared with equally common non-associated chains, HLA-associated TCR beta chains in a later analysis were more clonally expanded and had lower generation probabilities. A further reported finding was that TCR beta sequences accurately predicted the HLA-A and HLA-B alleles for most subjects in the first cohort. The earlier analysis of 587 of the donors excluded 15 to 20 rarely observed V segments, including chromosome 9 orphons, because counts were too low. Sequencing depth was assumed to be roughly uniform across donors in the presence/absence analyses, though that assumption may not hold. A later analysis reported that several top co-occurrence clusters appeared linked to parvovirus B19, influenza, CMV and Epstein-Barr virus. A cluster of highly shared sequence variants was judged likely to be a technical artifact of the sequencing pipeline. Linkage disequilibrium might explain the correlated functional status among segregating V segments, but an unknown experimental factor could not be excluded. CMV serostatus was the only immune exposure information available for the cohort. A later analysis associated 17,000 or so TCR beta sequences with specific HLA alleles at a false discovery rate of 0.05. While some public TCRs were present in many individuals, most TCR sequences turned up only very rarely across donors. In the study, roughly 160 TCR beta chains were listed as associated with cytomegalovirus. Because HLA typing was unavailable for some donors at each locus, only the typed subset was used in association tests. In a later genetic analysis, a missense DCLRE1C variant was associated with V-gene and J-gene trimming of TCR beta chains, and the association was replicated in an independent cohort. According to the authors, the approach could potentially be generalized to other disease states and immunological phenotypes.

The cohort comprised several hundred healthy bone marrow donors. All cohort members were sampled while nominally healthy, although unrecorded immune exposures were likely present. The donor was CMV seropositive and belonged to the group of over 250 seropositive cohort members. Every donor gave a peripheral blood sample, and the peripheral blood mononuclear cells from that sample were used for TCR beta sequencing. Genomic DNA was extracted from the blood cell samples with the Qiagen DNeasy Blood Extraction Kit. As concerns this clone: The specificity of this receptor is unknown. Qualities for individual bases were not recorded, and no much larger clone is one base off.

The library came from the immunoSEQ multiplex PCR assay. For the multiplex PCR, a mixture combining 60 forward primers for TCR Vbeta segments and 13 reverse primers for TCR Jbeta segments was used. The CDR3 region of rearranged TCR beta genes was amplified from genomic DNA with a multiplex PCR assay. The Illumina HiSeq System was used to sequence the amplified TCR beta libraries as 87-base-pair reads. On the study's bioinformatics: A later analysis counted some 74 million unique TCR beta chains across the roughly 700 repertoires, and approximately 11 million of these chains were shared by at least two donors. Raw reads were error-corrected and collapsed into unique sequences with a nearest-neighbor algorithm that merged closely related sequences to remove PCR and sequencing errors. V, D and J gene segments were assigned by aligning CDR3 sequences to IMGT reference sequences. Each retained sequence needed at least a six-nucleotide match to both a V gene segment and a J gene segment. A rearrangement was called productive if the CDR3 had no stop codons and remained in frame with V and J, and every other rearrangement was called non-productive. Following IMGT convention, CDR3 was defined as the stretch from the second conserved V-encoded cysteine up to the conserved J-encoded phenylalanine. The earlier analysis of about 590 of the donors excluded sequences that lacked an unambiguous match to a single V gene segment. An earlier analysis of a few hundred of the donors classified V segments as functional when productive rearrangements were above 56.7% and as segregating when the standard deviation between donors was above 5%. A statistical classification framework was built for diagnosing cytomegalovirus status from the catalog of TCR beta chain sequences. In a later analysis, V and J genes were assigned by comparing TCR nucleotide sequences against IMGT/GENE-DB human TR gene sequences. The TCRdist pipeline was used in a later analysis to assign CDR3 sequences and most-parsimonious VDJ recombination scenarios. A later analysis defined each TCR beta chain by its CDR3 amino acid sequence plus V-gene family, and excluded reads lacking a unique V-gene family. In a later analysis, 450 to 600 highly shared, low-generation-probability nucleotide sequences were removed to address suspected cross-contamination and a sequencing artifact. In a later analysis, a clonal expansion index was calculated for each public chain from normalized within-repertoire ranks of inferred template counts. A later analysis computed generation probabilities with a VDJ recombination model fitted to out-of-frame rearrangements, and checked the results against IGoR. In a later analysis, hypergeometric tests were used to score TCR-TCR, TCR-HLA and TCR-CMV co-occurrence, with a repertoire-size bias correction applied to TCR pairs. False discovery rates were estimated in a later analysis by permuting HLA or CMV assignments 20 times. In a later analysis, co-occurring TCRs were grouped with DBSCAN, and TCRdist sequence similarity was added when clustering was performed within HLA-allele-positive subsets. Repertoires with fewer than 30,000 or more than 120,000 public chains were left out of co-occurrence clustering, as were about five repertoires with anomalous nucleotide sharing. The source is immuneACCESS, and TCRdb retained only in-frame sequences with V and J called. Part of the clones is not carried over; for the studies checked, unresolved V genes explain less than half of this, and the remainder is unexplained. Clone size and the V and J calls come from that table; the DNA yielded D and trimming. For this sample there are 160,000 or so clones; around 75% appear just once. The ten largest clones capture about 4.3% of the sample.

The sequenced material came from PBMCs. The source of this sequence is a man aged 18-30 years in good health and CMV-seropositive.

The base sequence is TGTGCCAGCAGTGCAGGCGCAACTAATGAAAAACTGTTTTTT. Its amino acids are CASSAGATNEKLFF. The V and J segments used are TRBV6-5 and TRBJ1-4; no D gene is confidently identified. Inclusive of the bounding cysteine and phenylalanine, the CDR3 is 14 residues long. Only the CDR3 DNA is retained, 42 bases long and in frame from the first base. At the junction V is shortened by 5 bases and J by 0 bases, with 7 bases in between. For CDR1 and CDR2, the germline V gene lists MNHEY and SVGAGI.